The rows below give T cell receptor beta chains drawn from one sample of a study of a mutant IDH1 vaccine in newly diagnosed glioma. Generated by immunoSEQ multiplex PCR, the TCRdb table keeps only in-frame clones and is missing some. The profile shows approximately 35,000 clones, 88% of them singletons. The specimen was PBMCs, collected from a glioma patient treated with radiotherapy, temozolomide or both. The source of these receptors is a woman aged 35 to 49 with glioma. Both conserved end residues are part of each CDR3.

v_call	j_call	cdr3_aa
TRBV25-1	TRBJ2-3	CASSRRTDHSTDTQYF
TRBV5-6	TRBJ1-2	CASSLYAASWDGYTF
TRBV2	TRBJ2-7	CASTLQGGGYEQYF
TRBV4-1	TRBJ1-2	CASSQPPSQAGYGYTF
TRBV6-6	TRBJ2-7	CASSDGTPREQYF
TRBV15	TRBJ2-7	CATSRRGRGNYEQYF
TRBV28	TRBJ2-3	CASSSHGGRADTQYF
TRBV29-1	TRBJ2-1	CSLRLAAVYNEQFF
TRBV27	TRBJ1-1	CASSSPHREQTEAFF
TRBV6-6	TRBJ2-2	CASSRLAGGSGELFF
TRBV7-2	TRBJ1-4	CAVAGGGEKLFF
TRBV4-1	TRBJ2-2	CASSQDWGTGGRVAGELFF
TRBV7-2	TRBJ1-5	CASSFGGEEKPQHF
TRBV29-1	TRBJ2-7	CSVVSLSGKYEQYF
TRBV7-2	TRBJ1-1	CASSPQGVAEAFF
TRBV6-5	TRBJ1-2	CASSLNSGGGYTF
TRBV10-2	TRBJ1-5	CASRQSYSNQPQHF
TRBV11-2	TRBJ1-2	CASSLVVSAEHGYTF
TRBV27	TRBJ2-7	CASSLMGGGYEQYF
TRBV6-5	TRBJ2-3	CASSYGGDNTDTQYF
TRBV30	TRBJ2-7	CAGTRQGHNYEQYF
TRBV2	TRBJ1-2	CASSGGQGGAYGYTF
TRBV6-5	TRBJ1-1	CASSYKVRNTEAFF
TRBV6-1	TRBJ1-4	CASSENWLGGSGNEKLFF
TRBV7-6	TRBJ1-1	CASSLISPGPLGNTEAFF
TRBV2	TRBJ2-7	CASRVWDTTYEQYF
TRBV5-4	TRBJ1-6	CASSLVFNSPLHF
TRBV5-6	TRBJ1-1	CASSLGYMNTEAFF
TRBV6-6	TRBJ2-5	CASSYPQETQYF
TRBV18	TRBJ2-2	CASSPGQGKGELFF